These T cell receptor beta chains were read from a single sample in a study of T cell changes during pregnancy in multiple sclerosis. Profiling relied on immunoSEQ multiplex PCR, and the TCRdb table lists in-frame clones only, not all of them. The table has roughly 38,000 clones, around 90% seen once; the top ten hold about 1.2%. The sample here was CD4+ T cells from peripheral blood mononuclear cells, taken before pregnancy. The receptor set was obtained from a female donor with multiple sclerosis, enrolled in a pregnancy study. Each CDR3 is given with its conserved first and last residue. A D gene is named only where the DNA matches it firmly. Part of the rows lack a size; the others show once, few, many or a class for expanded clones.

once | TRBJ2-3 | TRBD1 | TRBV7-6 | TGTGCCAGCAGCCGTGGGACAGCAGATACGCAGTATTTT | CASSRGTADTQYF
- | TRBJ2-3 | - | TRBV9 | TGTGCCAGCAGCGTAGACCCTAAAGATACGCAGTATTTT | CASSVDPKDTQYF
- | TRBJ1-5 | - | TRBV6-1 | TGTGCCAGCAGAGCGTACAGGGCTAATCAGCCCCAGCATTTT | CASRAYRANQPQHF
- | TRBJ2-1 | - | TRBV7-2 | TGTGCCAGCAGCTTAGCGCTACGCAATGAGCAGTTCTTC | CASSLALRNEQFF
once | TRBJ2-7 | TRBD2 | TRBV4-1 | TGCGCCAGCAGCCCGACTAGCGGGAGGGTTTACTTC | CASSPTSGRVYF
- | TRBJ2-7 | - | TRBV28 | TGTGCCAGCAGTTTAGCGGGCTACGAGCAGTACTTC | CASSLAGYEQYF
- | TRBJ2-7 | TRBD2 | TRBV30 | TGTGCCTGGAGATTCTCTAGCGGGAGTAGGCGCGAGCAGTACTTC | CAWRFSSGSRREQYF
- | TRBJ1-5 | - | TRBV6-5 | TGTGCCAGCAAGGGGGGCAATCAGCCCCAGCATTTT | CASKGGNQPQHF
- | TRBJ2-1 | - | TRBV5-5 | TGTGCCAGCAGCTTGGCCGGTGTGCCGCGCTCCTACAATGAGCAGTTCTTC | CASSLAGVPRSYNEQFF
- | TRBJ2-3 | TRBD2 | TRBV4-1 | TGCGCCAGCAGCCAAGAGGGGGCGGGAGGGCCCTCAGATACGCAGTATTTT | CASSQEGAGGPSDTQYF
- | TRBJ2-1 | TRBD2 | TRBV10-3 | TGTGCCATCAGTGGAATTAGCGGGAGCTACAATGAGCAGTTCTTC | CAISGISGSYNEQFF
- | TRBJ2-2 | TRBD2 | TRBV10-3 | TGTGCCATCAGTGAGTCGAGCGGGAGAACCCCTTCGAACACCGGGGAGCTGTTTTTT | CAISESSGRTPSNTGELFF
once | TRBJ2-1 | - | TRBV5-1 | TGCGCCAGCAGCTTGGGACAGAGCCTTTACAATGAGCAGTTCTTC | CASSLGQSLYNEQFF
- | TRBJ2-2 | - | TRBV2 | TGTGCCAGCAGTGATCCAGGGGAGCTGTTTTTT | CASSDPGELFF
- | TRBJ2-4 | TRBD1 | TRBV6-5 | TGTGCCAGGAAGGGAAGAGGAGGACAGGGGAACATTCAGTACTTC | CARKGRGGQGNIQYF
- | TRBJ1-1 | - | TRBV18 | TGTGCCAGCTCACCAAACAGACAGAACACTGAAGCTTTCTTT | CASSPNRQNTEAFF
- | TRBJ1-1 | TRBD1 | TRBV19 | TGTGCCACCAGGGGACAGGGGAACACTGAAGCTTTCTTT | CATRGQGNTEAFF
- | TRBJ1-5 | - | TRBV18 | TGTGCCAGCTCACCAGGGAGTCGAGATCAGCCCCAGCATTTT | CASSPGSRDQPQHF
- | TRBJ1-2 | TRBD1 | TRBV19 | TGTGCCAGTGTGGGACAGGGGGCGCCCCGGGATGGCTACACCTTC | CASVGQGAPRDGYTF
- | TRBJ2-5 | - | TRBV5-4 | TGTGCCAGCAGCTCAACCGGGGGGCCGGGGGAGACCCAGTACTTC | CASSSTGGPGETQYF
- | TRBJ2-7 | TRBD2 | TRBV28 | TGTGCCAGCAGTTTAAGTAGCGGGAGCTCCTACGAGCAGTACTTC | CASSLSSGSSYEQYF
few | TRBJ1-4 | - | TRBV4-3 | TGCGCCAGCAGCCAAGGGGGTGGAGGTGAAAAACTGTTTTTT | CASSQGGGGEKLFF
- | TRBJ2-2 | TRBD2 | TRBV7-2 | TGTGCCAGCAGCCGCAAATTGGGCGGATGGGACTATACCGGGGAGCTGTTTTTT | CASSRKLGGWDYTGELFF
- | TRBJ1-1 | TRBD1 | TRBV10-1 | TGCGCCAGCAGCATCGGACAGGGGGGATCTTTCTTT | CASSIGQGGSFF
- | TRBJ2-3 | TRBD2 | TRBV7-8 | TGTGCCAGCAGTCTCCTAGCGGTTCAGGCAGATACGCAGTATTTT | CASSLLAVQADTQYF
- | TRBJ2-7 | TRBD2 | TRBV6-1 | TGTGCCAGCAGTGATCCGGGACTAGTCTACGAGCAGTACTTC | CASSDPGLVYEQYF
few | TRBJ1-4 | - | TRBV6-6 | TGTGCCAGCAGTCAGAGGTTGGGAGGCCGAAAGGAAAAACTGTTTTTT | CASSQRLGGRKEKLFF
- | TRBJ1-5 | - | TRBV11-2 | TGTGCCAGCAGCTTAGTAGGGCAGGGCGGACAGCCCCAGCATTTT | CASSLVGQGGQPQHF
- | TRBJ1-2 | - | TRBV9 | TGTGCCAGCAGCGTAGCCCGGGAGTCTTATGGCTACACCTTC | CASSVARESYGYTF
once | TRBJ2-1 | TRBD2 | TRBV9 | TGTGCCAGCAGCGTACTGGCCGGGACGGGGGGCTACAATGAGCAGTTCTTC | CASSVLAGTGGYNEQFF
- | TRBJ1-1 | TRBD1 | TRBV6-6 | TGTGCCAGCACCTCGGACAGGGGGCGGACTGAAGCTTTCTTT | CASTSDRGRTEAFF
- | TRBJ2-4 | TRBD2 | TRBV6-5 | TGTGCCAGCAGCCGTGGACTAGATGAAAACATTCAGTACTTC | CASSRGLDENIQYF
- | TRBJ1-5 | - | TRBV7-2 | TGTGCCAGCAGCCCGAAAGCTAGCGGCAGCAATCAGCCCCAGCATTTT | CASSPKASGSNQPQHF
once | TRBJ2-5 | TRBD2 | TRBV28 | TGTGCCAGCAGGCCTGGGGGAGGGAGGTTGAGGGAGACCCAGTACTTC | CASRPGGGRLRETQYF
- | TRBJ1-2 | - | TRBV7-9 | TGTGCCAGCAGCGGGGAGGACTATGGCTACACCTTC | CASSGEDYGYTF
- | TRBJ1-1 | TRBD1 | TRBV5-1 | TGCGCCAGCAGCTACGACAGGGGGTACGAAGCTTTCTTT | CASSYDRGYEAFF
- | TRBJ1-1 | - | TRBV6-1 | TGTGCCAGCAGTGACTTCGACAGAAACACTGAAGCTTTCTTT | CASSDFDRNTEAFF
- | TRBJ1-5 | TRBD1 | TRBV6-5 | TGTGCCAGCAGTCCACAGGGGGGCAATCAGCCCCAGCATTTT | CASSPQGGNQPQHF
- | TRBJ1-3 | - | TRBV6-1 | TGTGCCAGCAGTGACCCGGGGAGTACAAACACCATATATTTT | CASSDPGSTNTIYF
- | TRBJ2-3 | - | TRBV2 | TGTGCCGTTAGAAAAGGGGCGGGACCAGACACAGATACGCAGTATTTT | CAVRKGAGPDTDTQYF
- | TRBJ1-1 | - | TRBV7-9 | TGTGCCAGCAGCTTAAGGGGCCAAAACACTGAAGCTTTCTTT | CASSLRGQNTEAFF
- | TRBJ1-2 | TRBD1 | TRBV9 | TGTGCCAGCAGCGTAGACAGGGGTGGCTACACCTTC | CASSVDRGGYTF
- | TRBJ2-3 | TRBD2 | TRBV10-1 | TGCGCCAGCAACCCGACTAGCGGGGAAGGGGATACGCAGTATTTT | CASNPTSGEGDTQYF
- | TRBJ1-2 | - | TRBV6-5 | TGTGCCAGCAGTTACTCAGGGAGGACCTACTATGGCTACACCTTC | CASSYSGRTYYGYTF
- | TRBJ2-3 | TRBD1 | TRBV5-4 | TGTGCCAGCAGCTTGGGGGGACAGGGGAAAACAGATACGCAGTATTTT | CASSLGGQGKTDTQYF
- | TRBJ2-1 | - | TRBV5-1 | TGCGCCAGTTCCGCGGGGATCGATACTCTCAATGAGCAGTTCTTC | CASSAGIDTLNEQFF
- | TRBJ2-1 | TRBD2 | TRBV19 | TGTGCCAGTAGTACCCAACCCACTAGCGGGCCATACAATGAGCAGTTCTTC | CASSTQPTSGPYNEQFF
- | TRBJ1-3 | TRBD1 | TRBV30 | TGTGCCTGGACCAGGGGGCCAAACACCATATATTTT | CAWTRGPNTIYF